The 27 T cell receptor beta chains reported below all come from one sample, sequenced in a study of blood T cell repertoires in COVID-19. TCRdb's copy holds only in-frame clones and misses some; the assay was immunoSEQ multiplex PCR. The profile covers a few hundred thousand clones, with 88% appearing a single time and about 4% taken by the ten largest. The sample was peripheral blood. These receptors were collected from a man in his 60s who had recovered from COVID-19.

The V and J genes are TRBV13 and TRBJ2-3; D call uncertain. Germline V lookup: CDR1 PRHDT, CDR2 FYEKMQ (reference sequence). The ends were cut back, 5 bases at V and 1 base at J, with 13 bases in the middle. The CDR3 has 15 residues. The CDR3 here is CASSAALPGTDTQYF. The CDR3 coding sequence is TGTGCCAGCAGCGCCGCGCTGCCCGGCACAGATACGCAGTATTTT.

The rearrangement links TRBV7-9 to TRBJ2-7, with D perhaps TRBD1 (5 bases). The length of the CDR3 is 12 residues. Germline V gives CDR1 SEHNR, CDR2 FQNEAQ (reference sequence). Trimming stripped 3 bases from V and 12 bases from J, with 15 bases between. Written as DNA, the CDR3 is TGTGCCAGCAGCTTCTTACCGGACACCTCGTACTTC. It specifies CASSFLPDTSYF.

J is TRBJ2-4 and V is TRBV6-4; D perhaps matches TRBD1 (6 bases). This CDR3 is built from 19 residues. Germline V gives CDR1 MRHNA, CDR2 SNTAGT. V was pared by 4 bases and J by 1 base, with 23 bases between. The CDR3 sequence: CASSVVQGGYPRAKNIQYF. The CDR3 nucleotides read TGTGCCAGCAGTGTGGTACAGGGCGGGTACCCCCGGGCCAAAAACATTCAGTACTTC.

The chain employs TRBV11-3 and TRBJ1-6; D is uncertain. CDR1 and CDR2 (germline): SGHNT, YENEEA. The CDR3 has 13 amino acids. V was clipped by 0 bases and J by 12 bases, with 9 bases between them. The CDR3: CASSLDPAGPLHF. For the CDR3, the DNA is TGTGCCAGCAGCTTAGATCCCGCCGGACCCCTCCACTTT.

The rearrangement uses TRBV12-5 and TRBJ1-4; 7 bases match TRBD1. Germline V gives CDR1 LGHNT, CDR2 FRNRAP. The CDR3 length is 14 residues. The J segment lost 7 bases and the V segment lost 4 bases, leaving 6 bases of the junction unmatched. Written as DNA, the CDR3 is TGTGCTAGTGGTTCAGGACAGGTCGGTGAAAAACTGTTTTTT. Translating it yields CASGSGQVGEKLFF.

This sequence joins TRBV11-2 and TRBJ2-3; D is perhaps TRBD2 (6 bases). Trimming took 5 bases from V and 0 from J, leaving 15 bases between them. CDR3 length: 16 residues. Germline V gives CDR1 SGHAT, CDR2 FQNNGV. The CDR3 DNA reads TGTGCCAGCAGCAAGAGTACGGAGGGGAGCACAGATACGCAGTATTTT. Protein: CASSKSTEGSTDTQYF.

This sequence joins TRBV5-1 and TRBJ1-1, with no clear D. The V end was cut by 4 bases, the J end by 4 bases, with 17 bases between. Germline-derived CDR1 and CDR2 are SGHRS and YFSETQ. The CDR3 consists of 15 residues. CDR3 sequence (DNA): TGCGCCAGCAGCCAAAAGACGGGATTCCGCACTGAAGCTTTCTTT. Its protein product is CASSQKTGFRTEAFF.

This chain connects TRBV29-1 to TRBJ2-2, with 10 positions matching TRBD1. V was pared by 7 bases and J by 4 bases, with 12 bases of the junction left unmatched. Germline CDR1 is SQVTM and CDR2 is ANQGSEA. CDR3 length: 16 amino acids. CDR3 DNA: TGCAGCGGACAGGGGGCGTATGGCTCGAGCACCGGGGAGCTGTTTTTT. Protein product: CSGQGAYGSSTGELFF.

The CDR3 region has the DNA TGTGCCAGCAGCTTGGGGGGTAGGGGTAGCAATCAGCCCCAGCATTTT. It codes for CASSLGGRGSNQPQHF. The chain employs TRBV5-6 and TRBJ1-5, with a weak D call TRBD1 (5 bases). Trimming took off 0 bases at V and 0 bases at J, with 10 bases between the two ends. Germline V gives CDR1 SGHDT, CDR2 YYEEEE. CDR3 size: 16 residues. Full variable domain (rest looked up from reference TRBV5-6 and TRBJ1-5): DAGVTQSPTHLIKTRGQQVTLRCSPKSGHDTVSWYQQALGQGPQFIFQYYEEEERQRGNFPDRFSGHQFPNYSSELNVNALLLGDSALYLCASSLGGRGSNQPQHFGDGTRLSIL.

The rearrangement links TRBV19 to TRBJ2-7, with TRBD2 identical over 8 bases. The CDR3 runs 17 residues. J lost 0 bases, V lost 4 bases, and 11 bases had no gene match. Per the germline V gene, CDR1 is LNHDA and CDR2 is SQIVND (reference sequence). The DNA of the CDR3 is TGTGCCAGTAGTACCCGTCTTCTGGGGACTAGCTCCTACGAGCAGTACTTC. Residues: CASSTRLLGTSSYEQYF.

About this clone itself: The sample holds other DNA sequences that translate to the same CDR3. V is TRBV3-1 (or the pseudogene TRBV3-2) and J is TRBJ1-5; TRBD1 might be the D (5 bases). CDR1 is LGHDT and CDR2 is YNNKEL in the germline V gene (reference sequence). CDR3 length: 15 amino acids. V was cut by 0 bases and J by 4 bases, with 10 bases left in between. Here the CDR3 reads CASSQDQGSNQPQHF. DNA of the CDR3: TGTGCCAGCAGCCAAGATCAGGGAAGTAATCAGCCCCAGCATTTT.

The chain recombines TRBV7-2 with TRBJ2-7; 9 nucleotides line up with TRBD2. This CDR3 is built from 17 residues. Germline lookup yields CDR1 SGHTA and CDR2 FQGNSA. V dropped 4 bases and J dropped 1; count of bases not matched to a gene: 11. The CDR3 bases are TGTGCCAGCAGCTCATACACTAGCGGGCTAGCTTCCTACGAGCAGTACTTC. The encoded protein is CASSSYTSGLASYEQYF.

The rearrangement uses TRBV7-9 and TRBJ1-2; D is unresolved. CDR1 is SEHNR and CDR2 is FQNEAQ in the germline V gene (reference sequence). Trimming shortened V by 0 bases and J by 3 bases, and 14 bases separated the two germline ends. The CDR3 loop spans 16 amino acids. The CDR3 nucleotides read TGTGCCAGCAGCTTAGCGCAAGCCATTCGGGACTATGGCTACACCTTC. Translated, it gives CASSLAQAIRDYGYTF.

The rearrangement uses TRBV7-9 and TRBJ1-6; tentatively, D is TRBD1 (5 bases). V was pared by 1 base and J by 10 bases, with 8 bases between. This CDR3 is 13 amino acids long. Germline-derived CDR1 and CDR2 are SEHNR and FQNEAQ (reference sequence). CDR3 DNA sequence: TGTGCCAGCAGCTTAGGAAGACAGTCACCCCTCCACTTT. Amino acids: CASSLGRQSPLHF.

The rearrangement links TRBV7-3 to TRBJ1-1; D is unclear. Germline values: CDR1 SGHTA, CDR2 FQGTGA. V was shortened by 3 bases and J by 1 base, with 6 bases between the two germline ends. The CDR3 loop spans 13 amino acids. The CDR3 loop reads CASSLVQNTEAFF. The CDR3 bases are TGTGCCAGCAGCTTGGTACAGAACACTGAAGCTTTCTTT.

The chain is built from TRBV30 and TRBJ1-2, with D tentatively TRBD1 (6 bases). The CDR3 runs to 12 residues. V gave up 4 bases and J gave up 4 bases, with 10 bases separating them. The germline gives CDR1 GTSNPN, CDR2 SVGIG (reference sequence). In DNA, the CDR3 is TGTGCCTGGACAAGGGGGAGCTATGGCTACACCTTC. Its protein is CAWTRGSYGYTF.

This clone was counted between two and nine times. The rearrangement joins TRBV5-6 to TRBJ1-2; D is uncertain. Germline CDR1 reads SGHDT; CDR2 reads YYEEEE. V shed 3 bases and J shed 4 bases, with 16 bases lying between them. This CDR3 region has 15 residues. The CDR3 DNA reads as TGTGCCAGCAGCTCAAATCTTGAGGCTGGCTATGGCTACACCTTC. It yields the protein CASSSNLEAGYGYTF.

This sequence joins TRBV11-1 and TRBJ2-2; no firm D call. Germline V gene sequence: CDR1 SGHAT, CDR2 FQDESV (reference sequence). Trimming removed 3 bases from V and 6 bases from J, with 5 bases in between. The CDR3 sequence is 12 residues long. In nucleotides, the CDR3 is TGTGCCAGCAGCTTTATATCCGGGGAGCTGTTTTTT. This translates into CASSFISGELFF. The full variable domain, rest sourced from reference TRBV11-1 and TRBJ2-2, is EAEVAQSPRYKITEKSQAVAFWCDPISGHATLYWYRQILGQGPELLVQFQDESVVDDSQLPKDRFSAERLKGVDSTLKIQPAELGDSAMYLCASSFISGELFFGEGSRLTVL.

J is TRBJ1-2 and V is TRBV21-1; the D call in the table, TRBD1, was not verified against the DNA. TRBV21-1 is reported as a pseudogene. The CDR3 loop spans 17 amino acids. The CDR3 loop is CASSKRGGTGSGYGYTF. In nucleotides, the CDR3 is TGTGCCAGCAGCAAACGAGGGGGGACAGGGAGTGGCTATGGCTACACCTTC.

The chain couples TRBV5-1 to TRBJ2-6, with 11 bases identical to TRBD2. CDR3 length: 20 amino acids. Trimming cost V 1 base and J 1 base; bases outside gene matches: 10. Germline V CDR1 and CDR2: SGHRS, YFSETQ. The CDR3 loop reads CASSLTPLAGGESGANVLTF. The CDR3 DNA follows: TGCGCCAGCAGCTTGACTCCCTTAGCGGGGGGGGAGTCTGGGGCCAACGTCCTGACTTTC.

Turning to this clone: Other nucleotide sequences from this sample produce the same CDR3. The chain has TRBV30 and TRBJ2-5; unclear D gene. The V end was cut by 5 bases, the J end by 4 bases, with 5 bases between. This CDR3 comprises 10 residues. Germline lookup yields CDR1 GTSNPN and CDR2 SVGIG (reference sequence). The CDR3 DNA reads as TGTGCCTGGTCCCTAGAGACCCAGTACTTC. This gives the protein CAWSLETQYF.

The chain couples TRBV30 to TRBJ2-1; 11 bases agree with TRBD2. This CDR3 is 14 amino acids long. V shed 5 bases, J shed 8 bases, and the junction held 8 bases outside the gene matches. Germline lookup yields CDR1 GTSNPN and CDR2 SVGIG (reference sequence). Here the CDR3 DNA reads TGTGCCTGGGTTCTAGCGGGGGGATTGTATGAGCAGTTCTTC. It encodes CAWVLAGGLYEQFF.

The rearrangement joins TRBV5-4 to TRBJ1-3; D remains ambiguous. Per the germline V gene, CDR1 is SGHNT and CDR2 is YYREEE (reference sequence). The CDR3 runs to 15 residues. The germline V and J ends were trimmed by 0 bases and 6 bases, with 13 bases remaining between them. CDR3 nucleotide sequence: TGTGCCAGCAGCTTGGGAGTCGGAGCTGCAAACACCATATATTTT. Protein product: CASSLGVGAANTIYF. Full variable domain (outside the CDR3, taken from reference TRBV5-4 and TRBJ1-3): ETGVTQSPTHLIKTRGQQVTLRCSSQSGHNTVSWYQQALGQGPQFIFQYYREEENGRGNFPPRFSGLQFPNYSSELNVNALELDDSALYLCASSLGVGAANTIYFGEGSWLTVV.

The V call is TRBV6-1, the J call TRBJ2-5; 9 bases fit TRBD2. The CDR3 is made up of 13 amino acids. Germline-derived CDR1 and CDR2 are MNHNS and SASEGT. With V trimmed by 1 base and J by 9 bases, 3 bases remained unmatched. The CDR3 reads CASSEGTSVPQYF. The CDR3 nucleotides read TGTGCCAGCAGTGAAGGGACTAGCGTTCCCCAGTACTTC.

The gene calls are TRBV29-1 and TRBJ2-7; D is possibly TRBD1 (5 bases). CDR1 is SQVTM, CDR2 ANQGSEA, per germline. V was trimmed by 8 bases and J by 7 bases, leaving 18 bases between them. The CDR3 is 12 amino acids. The chain's CDR3 is CSSSHGSGEQYF. Here the CDR3 DNA reads TGCAGCTCCTCCCATGGTTCAGGGGAGCAGTACTTC.

The V call is TRBV6-6, the J call TRBJ2-2; no clear D gene. The germline V gene encodes CDR1 MNHNY and CDR2 SVGAGI (reference sequence). The CDR3 has 14 residues. Trimming cost V 6 bases and J 0 bases, with 8 bases left between them. CDR3 loop: CASSPLANTGELFF. CDR3 coding DNA: TGTGCCAGCAGCCCCCTCGCGAACACCGGGGAGCTGTTTTTT.

This clone was detected only once. Other DNA sequences in the sample encode the same CDR3. V usage is TRBV19 and J usage is TRBJ2-7; possible D gene TRBD2, 5 bases. This CDR3 contains 15 residues. Trimming took 3 bases from V and 0 from J, leaving 12 bases between them. Germline CDR1 and CDR2: LNHDA and SQIVND (reference sequence). The CDR3 sequence is CASSMGGGSSYEQYF. The CDR3 bases are TGTGCCAGTAGTATGGGCGGTGGGAGCTCCTACGAGCAGTACTTC.